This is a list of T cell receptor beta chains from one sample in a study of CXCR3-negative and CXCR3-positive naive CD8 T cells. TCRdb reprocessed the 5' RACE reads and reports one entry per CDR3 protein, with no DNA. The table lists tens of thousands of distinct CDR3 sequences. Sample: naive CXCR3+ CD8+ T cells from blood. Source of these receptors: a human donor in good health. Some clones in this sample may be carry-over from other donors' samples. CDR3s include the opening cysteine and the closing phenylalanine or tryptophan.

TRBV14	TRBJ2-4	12	CASSHQGFIQYF
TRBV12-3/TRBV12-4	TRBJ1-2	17	CASLPRSRGPGVYGYTF
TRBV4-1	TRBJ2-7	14	CASSHVREPHEQYF
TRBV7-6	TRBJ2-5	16	CASSLEGLVPGETQYF
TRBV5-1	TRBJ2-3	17	CASTFWAPGQGADTQYF
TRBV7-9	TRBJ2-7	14	CASSADTFGDEQYF
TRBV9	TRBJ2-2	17	CASSPFGLALSTGELFF
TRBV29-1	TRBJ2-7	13	CSVTLRGTYEQYF
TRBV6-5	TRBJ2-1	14	CASSTGTSLNEQFF
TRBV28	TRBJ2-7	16	CASSINPGQGGYEQYF
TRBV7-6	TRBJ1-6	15	CASSSGDGPNSPLHF
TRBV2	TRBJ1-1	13	CASSEFGQTEAFF
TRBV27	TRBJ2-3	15	CASRPKGGGLHTQYF
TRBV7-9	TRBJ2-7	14	CASSLAGGIYEQYF
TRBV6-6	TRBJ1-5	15	CASSISAGGKQPQHF
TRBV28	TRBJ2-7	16	CASSPRLAGGDYEQYF
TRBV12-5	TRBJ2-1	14	CASGFGGEGNEQFF
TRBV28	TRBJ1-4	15	CASSLGQVLDEKLFF
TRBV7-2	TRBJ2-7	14	CASRNGGVSYEQYF
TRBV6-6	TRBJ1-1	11	CASSTGSEAFF
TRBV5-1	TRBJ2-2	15	CASSLTPGNTGELFF
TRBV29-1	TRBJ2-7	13	CSAYDRASYEQYF
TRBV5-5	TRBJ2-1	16	CASAPVGGGRYNEQFF
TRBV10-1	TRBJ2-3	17	CASNHQSGRNVVDTQYF
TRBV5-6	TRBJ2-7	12	CASSHSSYEQYF
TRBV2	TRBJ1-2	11	CASQGDYGYTF
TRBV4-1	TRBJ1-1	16	CASSQSIGLLASEAFF
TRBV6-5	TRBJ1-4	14	CASSYSGTNEKLFF
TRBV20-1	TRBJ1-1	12	CSGQTGMLEAFF
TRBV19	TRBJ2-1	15	CASSPAGSSYNEQFF
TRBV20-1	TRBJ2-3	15	CSASGGLRRTDTQYF
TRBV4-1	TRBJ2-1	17	CASSQDIGGGSYNEQFF
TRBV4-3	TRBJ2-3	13	CASRGLGTDTQYF
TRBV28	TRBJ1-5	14	CASRETGEVQPQHF
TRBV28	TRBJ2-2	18	CASSFFSLAGVDTGELFF
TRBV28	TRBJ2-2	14	CASSLNRGIGELFF
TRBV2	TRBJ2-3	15	CASSGNREGADTQYF
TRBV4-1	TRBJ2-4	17	CASSQYGQGRAKNIQYF
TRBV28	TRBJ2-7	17	CASSFRTRRDFTYEQYF
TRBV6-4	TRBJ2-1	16	CASSARTSGITHEQFF
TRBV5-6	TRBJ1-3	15	CASSLALGGGNTIYF
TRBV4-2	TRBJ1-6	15	CASSQHDRGDSPLHF
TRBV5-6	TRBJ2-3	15	CASSLWDTYTDTQYF
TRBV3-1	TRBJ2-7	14	CASSHASGSYEQYF